This TCR beta chain appears in the sequencing data of a study of tumor-infiltrating lymphocytes in primary liver carcinoma. CDR1 and CDR2 from the germline V gene are ENHRY and SYGVKD. CDR3 size: 15 residues. After removal of 1 base from V and 8 bases from J, the junction contained 6 bases not matched to a gene. Unsorted bulk tissue of about 20-32 mg yielded co-extracted RNA and DNA. This clonotype has only a few counts. From roughly 500 ng total RNA, TCR beta cDNA was generated with a primer in the constant region. Modified slightly, ARM-PCR produced TCR beta libraries over three nested multiplex PCR rounds. A C-beta reverse primer was combined with TRBV1-TRBV30 forward primers in the first two PCR rounds, and each round had around 11 cycles. TCRdb passed the multiplex PCR reads through MiXCR, listing each CDR3 protein once. The sample carries approximately 120,000 distinct CDR3 sequences, 55% to 75% recorded once.

The chain recombines TRBV10-3 with TRBJ2-1, with TRBD2 matching over 9 bases. The sample taken for sequencing was liver tumor tissue from sampling region 3. The subset: tumor region T3, left-lateral pole. This TCR was recovered from a woman aged 55-69 years with primary liver carcinoma and hepatitis B virus infection. CDR3 protein: CAISEYGTSSHEQFF. CDR3 DNA: TGTGCCATCAGTGAGTACGGGACTAGCTCCCATGAGCAGTTCTTC.